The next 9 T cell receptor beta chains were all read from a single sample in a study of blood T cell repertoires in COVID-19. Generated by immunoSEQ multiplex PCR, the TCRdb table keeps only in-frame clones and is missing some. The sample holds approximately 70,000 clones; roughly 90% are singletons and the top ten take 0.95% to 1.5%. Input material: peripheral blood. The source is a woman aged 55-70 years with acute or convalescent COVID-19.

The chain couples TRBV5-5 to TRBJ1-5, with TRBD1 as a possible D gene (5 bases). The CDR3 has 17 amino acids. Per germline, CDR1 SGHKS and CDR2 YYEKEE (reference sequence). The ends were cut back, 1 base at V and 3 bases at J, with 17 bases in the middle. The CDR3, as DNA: TGTGCCAGCAGCTTGCGCCTTGTGGGGGGACCCAATCAGCCCCAGCATTTT. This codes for CASSLRLVGGPNQPQHF.

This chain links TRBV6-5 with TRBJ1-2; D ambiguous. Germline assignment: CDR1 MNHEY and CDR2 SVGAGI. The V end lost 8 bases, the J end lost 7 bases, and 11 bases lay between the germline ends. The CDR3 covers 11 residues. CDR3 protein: CASGGTIGYTF. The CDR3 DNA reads TGTGCCAGCGGAGGAACGATTGGCTACACCTTC.

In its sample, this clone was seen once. The CDR3 region has the DNA TGTGCCAGCGGGACAGGGAACACTGAAGCTTTCTTT. This gives the protein CASGTGNTEAFF. J is TRBJ1-1 and V is TRBV2; 8 bases fit TRBD1. The V segment lost 8 bases and the J segment 1 base; nucleotides outside the gene matches: 0. CDR1 is SNHLY, CDR2 FYNNEI, per germline. The CDR3 runs 12 residues.

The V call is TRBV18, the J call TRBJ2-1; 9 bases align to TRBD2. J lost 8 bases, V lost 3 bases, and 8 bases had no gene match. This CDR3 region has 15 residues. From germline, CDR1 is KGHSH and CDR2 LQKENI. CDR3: CASSPGSGRIDEQFF. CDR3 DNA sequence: TGTGCCAGCTCACCTGGGAGCGGGAGGATCGATGAGCAGTTCTTC.

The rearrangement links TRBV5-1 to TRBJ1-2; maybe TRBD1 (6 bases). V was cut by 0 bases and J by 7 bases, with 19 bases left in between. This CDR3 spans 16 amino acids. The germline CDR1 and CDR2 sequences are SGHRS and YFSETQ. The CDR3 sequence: CASSLGTGIVGGGYTF. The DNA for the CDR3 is TGCGCCAGCAGCTTGGGAACCGGGATCGTAGGGGGTGGCTACACCTTC.

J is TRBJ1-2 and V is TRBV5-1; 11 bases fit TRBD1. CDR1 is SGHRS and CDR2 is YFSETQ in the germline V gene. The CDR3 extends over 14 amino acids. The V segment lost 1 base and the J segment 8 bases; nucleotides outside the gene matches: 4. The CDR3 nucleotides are TGCGCCAGCAGCTTGAGCGGGACAGGGGGAGGCTACACCTTC. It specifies CASSLSGTGGGYTF.

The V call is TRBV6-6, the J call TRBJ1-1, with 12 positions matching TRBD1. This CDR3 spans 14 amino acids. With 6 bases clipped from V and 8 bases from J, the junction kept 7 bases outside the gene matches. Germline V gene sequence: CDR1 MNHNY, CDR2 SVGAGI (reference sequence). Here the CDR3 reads CASRPGQGAREAFF. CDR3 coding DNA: TGTGCCAGCAGACCGGGACAGGGGGCGAGAGAAGCTTTCTTT.

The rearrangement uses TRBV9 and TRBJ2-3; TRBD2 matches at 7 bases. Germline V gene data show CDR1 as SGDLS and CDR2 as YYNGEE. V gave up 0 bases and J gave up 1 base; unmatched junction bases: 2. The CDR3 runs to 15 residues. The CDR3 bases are TGTGCCAGCAGCGTAGGACTAGCCGGCACAGATACGCAGTATTTT. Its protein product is CASSVGLAGTDTQYF.

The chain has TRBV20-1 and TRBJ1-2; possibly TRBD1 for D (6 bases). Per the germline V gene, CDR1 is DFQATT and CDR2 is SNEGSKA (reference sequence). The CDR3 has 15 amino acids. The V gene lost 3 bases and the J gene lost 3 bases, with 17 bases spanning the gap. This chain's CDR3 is CSASQQGGGDYGYTF. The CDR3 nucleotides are TGCAGTGCTAGTCAACAGGGCGGCGGCGACTATGGCTACACCTTC.